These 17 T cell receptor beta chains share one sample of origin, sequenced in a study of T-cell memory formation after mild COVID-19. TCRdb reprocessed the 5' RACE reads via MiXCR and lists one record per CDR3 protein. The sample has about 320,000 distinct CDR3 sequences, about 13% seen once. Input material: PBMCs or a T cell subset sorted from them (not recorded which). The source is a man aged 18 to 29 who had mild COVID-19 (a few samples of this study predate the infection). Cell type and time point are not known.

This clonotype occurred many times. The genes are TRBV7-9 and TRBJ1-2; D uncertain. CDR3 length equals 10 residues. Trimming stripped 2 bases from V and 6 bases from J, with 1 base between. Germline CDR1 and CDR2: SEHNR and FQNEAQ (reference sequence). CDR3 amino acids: CASSLNGYTF. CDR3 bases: TGTGCCAGCAGCTTAAATGGCTACACCTTC.

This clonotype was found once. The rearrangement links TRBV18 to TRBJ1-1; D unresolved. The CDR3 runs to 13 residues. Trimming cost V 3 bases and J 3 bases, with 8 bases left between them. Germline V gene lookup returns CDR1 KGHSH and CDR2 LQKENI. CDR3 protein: CASSPRTHTEAFF. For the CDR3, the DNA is TGTGCCAGCTCACCTCGGACCCACACTGAAGCTTTCTTT.

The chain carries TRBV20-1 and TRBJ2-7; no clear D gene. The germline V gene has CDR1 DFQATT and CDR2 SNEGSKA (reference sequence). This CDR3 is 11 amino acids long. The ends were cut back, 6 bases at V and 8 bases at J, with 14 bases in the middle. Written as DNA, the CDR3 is TGCAGTGCCGCCGTGGCGGCGAAGCAGTACGTC. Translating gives CSAAVAAKQYV.

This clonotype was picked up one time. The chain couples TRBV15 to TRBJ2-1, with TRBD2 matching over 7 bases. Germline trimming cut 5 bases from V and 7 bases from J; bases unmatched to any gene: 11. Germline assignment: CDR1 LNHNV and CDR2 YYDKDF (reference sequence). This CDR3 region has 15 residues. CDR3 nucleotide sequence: TGTGCCACCAGCGACCGGGTCAACGGGGGGAATGAGCAGTTCTTC. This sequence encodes CATSDRVNGGNEQFF.

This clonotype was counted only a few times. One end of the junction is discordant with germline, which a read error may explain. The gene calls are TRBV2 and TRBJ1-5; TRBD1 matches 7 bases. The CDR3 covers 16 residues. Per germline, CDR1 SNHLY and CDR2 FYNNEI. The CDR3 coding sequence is TGTGCCAGCAGTGACCCCGGAAGAGGGGGCAAACAGCCCCAGCATTTT. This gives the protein CASSDPGRGGKQPQHF.

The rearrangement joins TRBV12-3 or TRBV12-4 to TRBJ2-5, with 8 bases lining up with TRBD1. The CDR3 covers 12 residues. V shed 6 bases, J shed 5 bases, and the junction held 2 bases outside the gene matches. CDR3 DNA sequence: TGTGCCAGCAGGAGACAGGGGGAGACCCAGTACTTC. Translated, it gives CASRRQGETQYF.

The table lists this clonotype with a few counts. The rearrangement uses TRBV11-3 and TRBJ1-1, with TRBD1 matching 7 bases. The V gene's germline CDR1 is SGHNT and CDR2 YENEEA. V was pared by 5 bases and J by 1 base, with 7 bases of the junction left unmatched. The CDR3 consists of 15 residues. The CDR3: CASSVAGTANTEAFF. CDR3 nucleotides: TGTGCCAGCAGCGTGGCCGGGACAGCGAACACTGAAGCTTTCTTT.

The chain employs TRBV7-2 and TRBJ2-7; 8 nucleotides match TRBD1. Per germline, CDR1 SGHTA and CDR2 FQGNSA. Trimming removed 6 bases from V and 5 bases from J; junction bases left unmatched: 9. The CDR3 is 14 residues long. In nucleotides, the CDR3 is TGTGCCAGCAGATCTCGGGACAGGCTCCACGAGCAGTACTTC. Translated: CASRSRDRLHEQYF.

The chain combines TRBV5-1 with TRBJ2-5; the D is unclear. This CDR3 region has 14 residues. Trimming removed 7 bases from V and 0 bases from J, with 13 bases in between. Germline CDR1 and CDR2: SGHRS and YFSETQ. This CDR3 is CASRSGRDQETQYF. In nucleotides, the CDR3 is TGCGCCAGCCGTTCAGGACGAGACCAAGAGACCCAGTACTTC.

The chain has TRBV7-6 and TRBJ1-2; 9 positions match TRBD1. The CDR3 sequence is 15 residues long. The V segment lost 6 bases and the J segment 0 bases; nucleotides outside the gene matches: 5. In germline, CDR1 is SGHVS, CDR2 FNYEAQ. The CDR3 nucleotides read TGTGCCAGCAGTCTTACAGGGGGCCCTAACTATGGCTACACCTTC. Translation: CASSLTGGPNYGYTF.

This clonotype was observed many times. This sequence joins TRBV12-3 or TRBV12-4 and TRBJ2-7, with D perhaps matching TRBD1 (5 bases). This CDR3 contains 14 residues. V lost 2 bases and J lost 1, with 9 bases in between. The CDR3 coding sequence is TGTGCCAGCAGTTTATTAGGGGTTTCCTACGAGCAGTACTTC. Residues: CASSLLGVSYEQYF.

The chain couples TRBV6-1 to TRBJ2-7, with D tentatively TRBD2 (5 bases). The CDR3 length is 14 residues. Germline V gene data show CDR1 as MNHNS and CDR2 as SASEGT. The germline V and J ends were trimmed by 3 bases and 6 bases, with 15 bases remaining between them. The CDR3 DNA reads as TGTGCCAGCAGTGAGAATTACGGAGGAGGCGAGCAGTACGTC. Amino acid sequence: CASSENYGGGEQYV.

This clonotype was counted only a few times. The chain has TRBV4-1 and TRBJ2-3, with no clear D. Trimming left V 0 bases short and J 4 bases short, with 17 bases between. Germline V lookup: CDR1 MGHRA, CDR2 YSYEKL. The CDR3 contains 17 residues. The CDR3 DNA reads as TGCGCCAGCAGCCAAGACCAGTGGATTACCCACGCAGATACGCAGTATTTT. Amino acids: CASSQDQWITHADTQYF.

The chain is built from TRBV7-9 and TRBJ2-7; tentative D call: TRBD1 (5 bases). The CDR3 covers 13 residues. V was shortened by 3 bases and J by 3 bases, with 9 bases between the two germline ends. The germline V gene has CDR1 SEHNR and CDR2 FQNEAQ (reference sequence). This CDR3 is CASSFRTNYEQYF. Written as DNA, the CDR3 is TGTGCCAGCAGCTTCAGGACAAACTACGAGCAGTACTTC.

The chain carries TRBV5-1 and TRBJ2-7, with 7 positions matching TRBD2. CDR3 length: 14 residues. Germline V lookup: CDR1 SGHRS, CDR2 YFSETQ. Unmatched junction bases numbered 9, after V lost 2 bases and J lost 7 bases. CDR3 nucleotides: TGCGCCAGCAGCTTTCGGGACTACCTTGGGGAGCAGTACTTC. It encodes CASSFRDYLGEQYF.

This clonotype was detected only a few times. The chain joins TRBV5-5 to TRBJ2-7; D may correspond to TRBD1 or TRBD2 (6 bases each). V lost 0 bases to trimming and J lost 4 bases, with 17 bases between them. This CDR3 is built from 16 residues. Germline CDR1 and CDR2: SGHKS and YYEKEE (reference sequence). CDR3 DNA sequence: TGTGCCAGCAGCTTGGCCCAGTGGGGGGCGATTTACGAGCAGTACTTC. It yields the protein CASSLAQWGAIYEQYF.

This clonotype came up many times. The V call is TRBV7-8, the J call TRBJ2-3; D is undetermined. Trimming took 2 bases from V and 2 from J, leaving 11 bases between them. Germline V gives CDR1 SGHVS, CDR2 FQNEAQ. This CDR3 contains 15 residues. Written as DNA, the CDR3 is TGTGCCAGCAGCTTAAAACGGGTTCTCACAGATACGCAGTATTTT. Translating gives CASSLKRVLTDTQYF.